These T cell receptor delta chains were read from a single sample in a study of γδ T cells in repeated Plasmodium falciparum infection. TCRdb reapplied CATT to the multiplex PCR reads. Of under 65,000 delta-chain clones in the sample, 1.7% were seen once. The source material was gamma-delta T cells from blood. These receptors all come from a pool of human donors (malaria-infected and uninfected, not separated). The CDR3 runs from the conserved cysteine through the conserved F or W. The order of the fields is D gene, clone size, V gene, J gene, CDR3 DNA, CDR3 protein. A D gene is named only where the DNA matches it firmly. A clone size is listed for some rows: how often the clone was seen (once, few, many), or a class if it is expanded.

TRDD3	medium-sized	TRDV1	TRDJ1	TGTGCTCTTGGGGAGCCACTACGTACTGGGGGATCGGGCGGTAAACTCATCTTT	CALGEPLRTGGSGGKLIF
TRDD3	many	TRDV1	TRDJ1	TGTGCTCTTGGTGAACCTAGCTGGTGTACTGGGGGATATTGCGCCGATAAACTCATCTTT	CALGEPSWCTGGYCADKLIF
TRDD3	few	TRDV1	TRDJ1	TGTGCACTTGGGGCCCATTCCTACGTTGGTGGGGGATACTCAGAAACCGATAAGCTCATCTTT	CALGAHSYVGGGYSETDKLIF
.	many	TRDV1	TRDJ2	TGTGCTCTTGGGGAACGTACCTCCCTCGCCGCTTTGACAGCACAACTCTTCTTT	CALGERTSLAALTAQLFF
TRDD3	many	TRDV2	TRDJ3	TGTGCCTGTGACAGTAATCCGGGGGATACGCCTTGGGACACCCGACAGATGTTTTTC	CACDSNPGDTPWDTRQMFF
TRDD3	many	TRDV1	TRDJ1	TGTGCTCTTGGGGAACCTCCTTCCGGTCGGACTGTGAACTGGGGGACACCTGGGGCATCACGGAGTTCGTACACCGATAAACTCACCTTC	CALGEPPSGRTVNWGTPGASRSSYTDKLTF
TRDD3	medium-sized	TRDV1	TRDJ1	TGTGCTCTTGGGGAATTGGTCTGGGGGATACTCCTCCCTAACACCGATAAACTCATCTTT	CALGELVWGILLPNTDKLIF
TRDD3	many	TRDV3	TRDJ1	TGTGCCTTTAGTGCCTCGGGTGCTGGGGGATACCATCCTCTACTCAGGAATAAACTCATCTTT	CAFSASGAGGYHPLLRNKLIF
.	many	TRDV1	TRDJ1	TGTGCTCTTGGGGCCCAGGGGGCCTTCCCCTCCCCTTCTGGAGAACTCATCTTT	CALGAQGAFPSPSGELIF
TRDD3	many	TRDV1	TRDJ1	TGTGCTCTTGGGGACCACGTGGTTCCCTACTTACTCTACTGGGGGTTTTACACCGATAAACTCATCTTT	CALGDHVVPYLLYWGFYTDKLIF
TRDD3	many	TRDV1	TRDJ1	TGTGCTCTTCGCCTACGAACCGTCTATTGGGGGATAGCCCTCGAGTACACCGATAAACTCATCTTT	CALRLRTVYWGIALEYTDKLIF
TRDD3	many	TRDV1	TRDJ1	TGTGCTCTTGGGGTCCAGCCGCTTCCAGTCCGAGTATTGGGGGATCAGGACCAACGTGTCGATAAACTCATCTTT	CALGVQPLPVRVLGDQDQRVDKLIF
TRDD2	many	TRDV3	TRDJ1	TGTGCCTCCTCTTCCTACTTTAACTGCGCGACCGATAAACTCATCTTT	CASSSYFNCATDKLIF
TRDD3	medium-sized	TRDV1	TRDJ1	TGTGCTCTTGGGGGAATAGCACCCCCTAACTGGGGGATACTCTTCAACACCGATAAACTCATCTTT	CALGGIAPPNWGILFNTDKLIF
TRDD3	many	TRDV1	TRDJ1	TGTGCTCTTGGGGAAAAAGGCACTGGGGGATACTACACCGATAAACTCATCTTT	CALGEKGTGGYYTDKLIF
TRDD3	medium-sized	TRDV1	TRDJ1	TGTGCTCTTGGGGAACAGGCCTACGTCTATCCCTGGGGGATAGCCGATAAACTCATCTTT	CALGEQAYVYPWGIADKLIF
TRDD3	many	TRDV1	TRDJ1	TGTGCTCTTGGGGAACTGGTATTCTTCTACTGGGGGAACATCCCGTACACCGATAAACTCATCTTT	CALGELVFFYWGNIPYTDKLIF
TRDD3	many	TRDV1	TRDJ1	TGTGCTCTTGGGGCCTTGTACTGGGGGATACCGATAGATAAACTCATCTTT	CALGALYWGIPIDKLIF
TRDD3	many	TRDV1	TRDJ1	TGTGCTCTTGGGGAAACAAAACGTAGAATGGTAGACTGGGGATCCGATCCCCTTGAGTACACCGATAAACTCATCTTT	CALGETKRRMVDWGSDPLEYTDKLIF
.	many	TRDV1	TRDJ1	TGTGCTCTTGGGGAAGATCGACGGAGCCGGGGATCCCCTAAAAAGTACACCGATAAACTCATCTTT	CALGEDRRSRGSPKKYTDKLIF
.	medium-sized	TRDV2	TRDJ1	TGTGCCTGTGACACCCGTGTTGATACTGGGTGCGAGTGTAAACTCATCTTT	CACDTRVDTGCECKLIF
.	many	TRDV1	TRDJ1	TGTGCTCTTGGGGAACTCGCCACGTCACTTGGAGGGATCTCTAGGGGGTACACCGATAAACTCATCTTT	CALGELATSLGGISRGYTDKLIF
TRDD3	many	TRDV1	TRDJ1	TGTGCTCTTGGGGAACTGGCGGGTCTACTGGGGGCTAAACTCATCTTT	CALGELAGLLGAKLIF
.	large	TRDV2	TRDJ1	TGTGCCTGTGACACTCTTAGAGTACTGGGTGGGCCGGTCATCACCGATAAACTCATCTTT	CACDTLRVLGGPVITDKLIF
.	many	TRDV1	TRDJ3	TGTGCTCTTGGGGAAGAACTGGGCCTCCACTCCTGGGACACCCGACAGATGTTTTTC	CALGEELGLHSWDTRQMFF
TRDD3	.	TRDV1	TRDJ1	TGTGCTCTTGGGGAAACCAAACCTCCCCGGTACTGGGGATGCGCCACCGATAAACTCATCTTT	CALGETKPPRYWGCATDKLIF
TRDD2	.	TRDV1	TRDJ1	TGTGCCCTTGGGGCCCCCTTCCTGACCGGGTCTGAGAGACGTTGCACTGATAAACTCATCTTT	CALGAPFLTGSERRCTDKLIF
.	many	TRDV3	TRDJ3	TGTGCCTCTCTTTCCTACGATCAGGATACCTTCTGGGACACCCGACAGATGTTTTTC	CASLSYDQDTFWDTRQMFF
.	many	TRDV1	TRDJ1	TGTGCTCTTGGGGCCTGGCTTCCTCCCCGGGGGGGGATTGTTTCCCTCTTCGCCGACAAACTCATCTTT	CALGAWLPPRGGIVSLFADKLIF
.	.	TRDV3	TRDJ1	TGTGCCTTCCGTGGCCCGTTTTCCTACCCTCCCGGGGGACCCAACGGAGAACTCATCTTT	CAFRGPFSYPPGGPNGELIF
.	many	TRDV1	TRDJ1	TGTGCTCTTGGAAAGAAACGCTGGGTGCTAGAGTACACCGATAAACTCATCTTT	CALGKKRWVLEYTDKLIF
TRDD3	many	TRDV1	TRDJ1	TGTGCTCTTGGGGAGCAACTCGTGAGGGGATACGTACCCACCTATAAACTCATCTTT	CALGEQLVRGYVPTYKLIF
TRDD2	many	TRDV3	TRDJ1	TGTGCCTTTATTAATCCTTCCTACGACTTTTACTGGGAAATCACCGATAAACTCATCTTT	CAFINPSYDFYWEITDKLIF
TRDD3	medium-sized	TRDV1	TRDJ1	TGTGCTCTTGGGGATGGCCTTCCCCTACTGGGGGATACAAAAAGGGGGACCGATAAACTCATCTTT	CALGDGLPLLGDTKRGTDKLIF
TRDD3	medium-sized	TRDV1	TRDJ1	TGTGCTCTTGGGGAACCGCCCTACGGGGGGATCCCAGATAAACTCATCTTT	CALGEPPYGGIPDKLIF